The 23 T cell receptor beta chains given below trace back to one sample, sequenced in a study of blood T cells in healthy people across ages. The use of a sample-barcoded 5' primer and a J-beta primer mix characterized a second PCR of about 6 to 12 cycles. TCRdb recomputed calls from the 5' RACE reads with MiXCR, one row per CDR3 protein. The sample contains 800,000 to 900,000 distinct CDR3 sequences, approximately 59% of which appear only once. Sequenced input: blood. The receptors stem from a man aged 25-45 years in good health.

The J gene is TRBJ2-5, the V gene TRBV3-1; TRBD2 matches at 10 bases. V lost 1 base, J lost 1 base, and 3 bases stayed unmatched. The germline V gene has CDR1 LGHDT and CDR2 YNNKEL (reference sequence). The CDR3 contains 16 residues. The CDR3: CASSQGTSGPQETQYF. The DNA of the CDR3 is TGTGCCAGCAGCCAAGGGACTAGCGGCCCCCAAGAGACCCAGTACTTC.

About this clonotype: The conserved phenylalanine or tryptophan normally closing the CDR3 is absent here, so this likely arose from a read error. This CDR3 reads CSAEDGDYEQYL. The CDR3 nucleotides read TGCAGTGCCGAGGACGGAGACTACGAGCAGTACTTG. This sequence joins TRBV20-1 and TRBJ2-7; D is ambiguous. Germline V lookup: CDR1 DFQATT, CDR2 SNEGSKA (reference sequence). Trimming removed 6 bases at V and 3 bases at J, with 12 bases between. The CDR3 totals 12 residues.

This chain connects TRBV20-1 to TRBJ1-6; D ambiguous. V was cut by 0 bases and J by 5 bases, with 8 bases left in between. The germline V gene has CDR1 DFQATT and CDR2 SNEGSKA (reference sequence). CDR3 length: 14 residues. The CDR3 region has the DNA TGCAGTGCTAGAGATGCCCGGGATAATTCACCCCTCCACTTT. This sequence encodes CSARDARDNSPLHF.

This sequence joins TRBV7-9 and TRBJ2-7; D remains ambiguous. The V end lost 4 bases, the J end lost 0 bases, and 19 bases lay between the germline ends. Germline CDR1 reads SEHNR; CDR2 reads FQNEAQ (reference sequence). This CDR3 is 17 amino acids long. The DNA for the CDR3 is TGTGCCAGCAGCTCCTTAGTGGGCAGTTCACTCTCCTACGAGCAGTACTTC. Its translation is CASSSLVGSSLSYEQYF.

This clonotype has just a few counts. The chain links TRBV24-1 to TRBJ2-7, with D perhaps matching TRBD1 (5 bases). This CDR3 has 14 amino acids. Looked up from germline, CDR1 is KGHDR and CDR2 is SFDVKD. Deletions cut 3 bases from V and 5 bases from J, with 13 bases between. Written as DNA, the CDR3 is TGTGCCACCAGTGATCCTAGGACACTCGACGAGCAGTACTTC. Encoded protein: CATSDPRTLDEQYF.

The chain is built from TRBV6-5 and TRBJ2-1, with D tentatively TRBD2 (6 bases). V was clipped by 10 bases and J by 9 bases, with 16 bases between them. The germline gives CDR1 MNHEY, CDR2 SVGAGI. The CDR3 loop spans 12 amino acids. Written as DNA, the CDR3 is TGTGCCACCGGGTGGAGGGGTGGTGAGCAGTTCTTC. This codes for CATGWRGGEQFF.

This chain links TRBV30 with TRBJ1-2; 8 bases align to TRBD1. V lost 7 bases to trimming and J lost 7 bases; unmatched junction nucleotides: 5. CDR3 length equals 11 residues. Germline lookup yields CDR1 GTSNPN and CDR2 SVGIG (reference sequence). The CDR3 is CASDRAGGYTF. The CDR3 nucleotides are TGTGCCTCGGACAGGGCCGGTGGCTACACCTTC.

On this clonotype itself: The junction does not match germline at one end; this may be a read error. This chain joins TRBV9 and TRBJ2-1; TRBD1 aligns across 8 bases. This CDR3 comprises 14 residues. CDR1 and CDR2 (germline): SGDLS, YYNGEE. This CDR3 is CAGSVGNRGYEQFF. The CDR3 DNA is TGTGCCGGCAGCGTAGGTAACAGGGGGTATGAGCAGTTCTTC. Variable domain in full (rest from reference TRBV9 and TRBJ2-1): DSGVTQTPKHLITATGQRVTLRCSPRSGDLSVYWYQQSLDQGLQFLIQYYNGEERAKGNILERFSAQQFPDLHSELNLSSLELGDSALYFCAGSVGNRGYEQFFGPGTRLTVL.

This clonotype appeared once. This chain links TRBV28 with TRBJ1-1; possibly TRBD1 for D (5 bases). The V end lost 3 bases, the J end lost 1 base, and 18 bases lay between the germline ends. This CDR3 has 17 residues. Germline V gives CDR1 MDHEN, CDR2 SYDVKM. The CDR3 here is CASSFSYHDRPNTEAFF. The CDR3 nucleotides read TGTGCCAGCAGTTTCTCCTACCACGACAGACCGAACACTGAAGCTTTCTTT.

CDR3: CASSTERQGSYEQYF. The CDR3 DNA sequence: TGTGCCAGCAGTACCGAAAGACAGGGTTCCTACGAGCAGTACTTC. The chain carries TRBV6-2 or TRBV6-3 and TRBJ2-7; 7 bases align to TRBD1. This CDR3 contains 15 residues. Unmatched junction bases numbered 8, after V lost 5 bases and J lost 1 base. Germline CDR1 and CDR2: MNHEY and SVGEGT.

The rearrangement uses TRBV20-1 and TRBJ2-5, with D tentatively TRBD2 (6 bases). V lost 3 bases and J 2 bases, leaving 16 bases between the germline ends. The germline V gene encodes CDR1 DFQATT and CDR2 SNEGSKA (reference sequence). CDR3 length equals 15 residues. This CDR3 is CSARSTAGWQETQYF. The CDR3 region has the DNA TGCAGTGCTAGGAGTACGGCGGGGTGGCAAGAGACCCAGTACTTC.

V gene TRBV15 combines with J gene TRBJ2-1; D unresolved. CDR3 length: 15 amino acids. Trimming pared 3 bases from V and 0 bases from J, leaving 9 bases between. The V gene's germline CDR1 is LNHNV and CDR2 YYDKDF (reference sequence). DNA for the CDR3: TGTGCCACCAGCAGGGACCTCAGCTCCTACAATGAGCAGTTCTTC. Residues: CATSRDLSSYNEQFF.

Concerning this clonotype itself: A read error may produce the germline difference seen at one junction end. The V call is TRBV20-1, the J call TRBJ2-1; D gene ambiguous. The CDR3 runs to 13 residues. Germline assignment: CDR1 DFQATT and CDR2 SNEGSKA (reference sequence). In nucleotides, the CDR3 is TGCAGTGCTGGAGATCGATATCCCGGTGAGCAGTTCTTC. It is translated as CSAGDRYPGEQFF.

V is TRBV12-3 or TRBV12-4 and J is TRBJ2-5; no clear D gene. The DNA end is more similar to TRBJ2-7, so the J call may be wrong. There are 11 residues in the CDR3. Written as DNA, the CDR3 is TGTGCCAGCAGGGCTTTCTACGAGCAGTACTTC. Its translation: CASRAFYEQYF.

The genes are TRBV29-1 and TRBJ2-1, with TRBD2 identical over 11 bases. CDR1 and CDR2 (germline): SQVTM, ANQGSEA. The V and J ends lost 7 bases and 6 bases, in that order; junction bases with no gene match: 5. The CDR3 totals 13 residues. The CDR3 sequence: CSASSGGPNEQFF. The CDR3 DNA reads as TGCAGCGCTTCTAGCGGGGGGCCCAATGAGCAGTTCTTC.

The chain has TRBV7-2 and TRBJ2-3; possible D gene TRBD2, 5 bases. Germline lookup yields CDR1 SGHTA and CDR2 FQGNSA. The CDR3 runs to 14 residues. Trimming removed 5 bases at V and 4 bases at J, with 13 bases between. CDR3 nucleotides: TGTGCCAGCAGCCCGGAGGCCGACGCAGATACGCAGTATTTT. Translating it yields CASSPEADADTQYF.

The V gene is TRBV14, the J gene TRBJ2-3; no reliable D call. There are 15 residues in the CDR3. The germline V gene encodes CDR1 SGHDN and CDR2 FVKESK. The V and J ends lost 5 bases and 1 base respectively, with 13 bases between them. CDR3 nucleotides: TGTGCCAGCAGCTTCGGAACTACCGGCACAGATACGCAGTATTTT. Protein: CASSFGTTGTDTQYF.

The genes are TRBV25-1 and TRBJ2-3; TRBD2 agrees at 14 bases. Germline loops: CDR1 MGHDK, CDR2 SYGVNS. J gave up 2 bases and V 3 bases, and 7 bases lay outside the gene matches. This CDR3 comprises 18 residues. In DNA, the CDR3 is TGTGCCAGCAGTGACCGGGGACTAGCGGGGGACCACACAGATACGCAGTATTTT. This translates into CASSDRGLAGDHTDTQYF.

In DNA form, the CDR3 reads TGCAGCGTTGCGCGGGGGGCTTATGAGACCCAGTACTTC. It encodes CSVARGAYETQYF. The V and J genes are TRBV29-1 and TRBJ2-5, with 8 nucleotides matching TRBD2. V was pared by 4 bases and J by 5 bases, with 6 bases of the junction left unmatched. CDR3 length: 13 amino acids. CDR1 and CDR2 from the germline V gene are SQVTM and ANQGSEA.

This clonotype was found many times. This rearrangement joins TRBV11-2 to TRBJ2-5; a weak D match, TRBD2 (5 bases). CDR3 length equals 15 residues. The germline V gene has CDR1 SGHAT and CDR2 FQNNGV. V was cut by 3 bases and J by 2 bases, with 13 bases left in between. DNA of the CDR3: TGTGCCAGCAGCTTCGGAGTAACTAGGCAAGAGACCCAGTACTTC. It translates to CASSFGVTRQETQYF.

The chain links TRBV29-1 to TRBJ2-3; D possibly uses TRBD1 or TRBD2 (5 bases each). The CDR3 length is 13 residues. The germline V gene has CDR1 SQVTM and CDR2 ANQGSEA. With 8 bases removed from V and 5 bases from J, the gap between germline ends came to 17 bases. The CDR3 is CSFPGRGVDTQYF. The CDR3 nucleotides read TGCAGCTTCCCTGGACGAGGGGTAGATACGCAGTATTTT.

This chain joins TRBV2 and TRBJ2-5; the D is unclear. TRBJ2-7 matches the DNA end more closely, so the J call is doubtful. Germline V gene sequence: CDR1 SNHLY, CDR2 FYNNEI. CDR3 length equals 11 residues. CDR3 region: CASSEIFEQYF. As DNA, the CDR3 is TGTGCCAGCAGCGAGATTTTCGAGCAGTACTTC.

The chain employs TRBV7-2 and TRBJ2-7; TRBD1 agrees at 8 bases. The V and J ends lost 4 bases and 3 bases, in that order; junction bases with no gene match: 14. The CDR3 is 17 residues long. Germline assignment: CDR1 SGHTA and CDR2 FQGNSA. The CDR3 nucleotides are TGTGCCAGCAGCTCCCCTAGGGGGACAGGCTCTCTCTACGAGCAGTACTTC. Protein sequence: CASSSPRGTGSLYEQYF.